The rows below give T cell receptor beta chains drawn from one sample of a study of identical twins. TCRdb fed the 5' RACE reads into MiXCR, producing one record per CDR3 protein. The sample has under 1 million distinct CDR3 sequences; roughly an eighth are singletons. The same data also went into a second study, on yellow fever vaccine responses in identical twins.

Sequenced sample: PBMCs. The source is a woman aged 18-29 years in good health. Both conserved end residues are part of each CDR3. Fields, in order: D gene, clone size, V gene, J gene, CDR3 protein, CDR3 DNA. A D gene is named only where the DNA matches it firmly. Size values are once, few and many counts, or a class for expanded clones, and some rows have none.

.	.	TRBV5-1	TRBJ1-1	CASSLTGQATTEAFF	TGCGCCAGCAGCTTAACAGGGCAAGCGACCACTGAAGCTTTCTTT
TRBD1	.	TRBV3-1	TRBJ1-5	CASSLGTARNQPQHF	TGTGCCAGCAGCCTTGGGACAGCTCGCAATCAGCCCCAGCATTTT
.	.	TRBV12-3/TRBV12-4	TRBJ2-3	CASRFEAAFDTQYF	TGTGCCAGCCGATTTGAAGCGGCGTTTGATACGCAGTATTTT
TRBD2	few	TRBV5-1	TRBJ2-5	CASSLALAGRETQYF	TGCGCCAGCAGCCTGGCGCTAGCGGGCAGGGAGACCCAGTACTTC
.	.	TRBV5-6	TRBJ2-7	CASSSPREQANEQYF	TGTGCCAGCAGCTCCCCGCGGGAACAGGCTAACGAGCAGTACTTC
.	.	TRBV29-1	TRBJ2-3	CSALRAVTDTQYF	TGCAGCGCCCTGAGGGCAGTTACAGATACGCAGTATTTT
.	.	TRBV5-6	TRBJ2-5	CASSHSGPLQETQYF	TGTGCCAGCAGCCACTCTGGGCCCCTCCAAGAGACCCAGTACTTC
TRBD2	.	TRBV4-1	TRBJ2-3	CASSDGLAGQRGTDTQYF	TGCGCCAGCAGCGACGGACTAGCGGGCCAAAGAGGCACAGATACGCAGTATTTT
.	.	TRBV29-1	TRBJ1-2	CSVVDPNYGYTF	TGCAGCGTTGTGGACCCTAACTATGGCTACACCTTC
.	many	TRBV15	TRBJ2-3	CATSRVRLRTDTQYF	TGTGCCACCAGCAGAGTTCGACTCCGCACAGATACGCAGTATTTT
TRBD2	.	TRBV11-1	TRBJ2-1	CASSPVVRTSGSLSLNNEQFF	TGTGCCAGCAGCCCTGTGGTACGGACTAGCGGGAGTTTGTCCCTCAACAATGAGCAGTTCTTC
.	few	TRBV27	TRBJ1-1	CASSMYGNTEAFF	TGTGCCAGCTCGATGTACGGGAACACTGAAGCTTTCTTT
TRBD2	few	TRBV4-2	TRBJ2-1	CASSQEGLAGGSSYNEQFF	TGTGCCAGCAGCCAAGAAGGACTAGCGGGAGGGAGCTCCTACAATGAGCAGTTCTTC
TRBD1	.	TRBV20-1	TRBJ2-3	CSAKGAGERTDTQYF	TGCAGTGCAAAGGGGGCAGGGGAGCGCACAGATACGCAGTATTTT
TRBD1	many	TRBV12-3/TRBV12-4	TRBJ1-1	CASRATGRNTEAFF	TGTGCCAGCAGGGCGACAGGGCGAAACACTGAAGCTTTCTTT
.	.	TRBV5-5	TRBJ2-7	CASTPSPAANYEQYF	TGTGCCAGCACCCCATCCCCGGCAGCCAACTACGAGCAGTACTTC
TRBD1	few	TRBV12-3/TRBV12-4	TRBJ2-1	CASSFIGQGNEQFF	TGTGCCAGCAGTTTTATTGGACAGGGGAATGAGCAGTTCTTC
.	.	TRBV6-1	TRBJ2-1	CASGRGPYNEQFF	TGTGCCAGCGGTAGGGGCCCCTACAATGAGCAGTTCTTC
TRBD1	few	TRBV5-1	TRBJ1-6	CASSLETGASYNSPLHF	TGCGCCAGCAGCTTAGAAACAGGGGCGTCCTATAATTCACCCCTCCACTTT
.	few	TRBV3-1	TRBJ2-5	CASSQGRSQTQYF	TGTGCCAGCAGCCAAGGGAGGAGTCAGACCCAGTACTTC
.	few	TRBV12-3/TRBV12-4	TRBJ1-1	CASSLLGGRGTEAFF	TGTGCCAGCAGTTTACTTGGGGGAAGAGGAACTGAAGCTTTCTTT
TRBD1	few	TRBV20-1	TRBJ2-1	CSARGDRATYNEQFF	TGCAGTGCTAGAGGGGACAGGGCCACCTACAATGAGCAGTTCTTC